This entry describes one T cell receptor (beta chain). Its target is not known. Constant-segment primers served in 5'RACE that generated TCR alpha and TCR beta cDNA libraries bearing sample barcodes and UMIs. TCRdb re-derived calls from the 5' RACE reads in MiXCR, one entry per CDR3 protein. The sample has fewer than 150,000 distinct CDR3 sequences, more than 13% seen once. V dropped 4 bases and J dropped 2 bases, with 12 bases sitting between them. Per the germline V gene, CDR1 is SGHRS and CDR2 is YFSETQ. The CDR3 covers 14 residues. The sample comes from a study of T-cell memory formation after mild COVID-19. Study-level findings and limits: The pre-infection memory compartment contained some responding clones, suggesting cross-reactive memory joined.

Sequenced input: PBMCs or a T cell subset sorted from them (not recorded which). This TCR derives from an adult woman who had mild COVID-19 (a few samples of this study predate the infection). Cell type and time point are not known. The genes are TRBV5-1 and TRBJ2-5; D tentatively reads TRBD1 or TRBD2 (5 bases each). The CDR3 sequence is CASSGEGYQETQYF. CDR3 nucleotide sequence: TGCGCCAGCAGCGGCGAGGGGTATCAAGAGACCCAGTACTTC.